This T cell receptor beta chain is drawn from a study of CD8+ T cells in alopecia areata. Turning to the study itself: A 6-month off-drug phase came after tofacitinib, which had lasted 6 to 18 months.

Extracted RNA was reverse transcribed, and the resulting cDNA served as sequencing template. Clones were read by immunoSEQ multiplex PCR, and TCRdb kept only the in-frame ones, dropping some. This table has around 200,000 clones, roughly 59% appearing once. Trimming removed 0 bases from V and 2 bases from J, with 8 bases in between. CDR1 and CDR2 (germline): LGHNA, YSLEER. This CDR3 has 15 amino acids. In the case of this clone: Other nucleotide sequences from this sample produce the same CDR3.

The sequence came from a human donor with alopecia areata. The input for sequencing was CD4+ T cells sorted from blood, taken at week 0. This chain links TRBV4-3 with TRBJ2-1; possible D gene TRBD1, 6 bases. As DNA, the CDR3 is TGCGCCAGCAGCCAAGACCAGGGGACCTACAATGAGCAGTTCTTC. Its translation: CASSQDQGTYNEQFF.